The subject of this entry is one T cell receptor (beta chain). The sample belongs to a study of blood T cells in healthy people across ages. Primers used in a second PCR of about 7 to 12 cycles were a sample-barcoded 5' primer and a J-beta primer mix. One entry per CDR3 protein results from TCRdb running MiXCR on the 5' RACE reads. This sample has fewer than 1.5 million distinct CDR3 sequences; 40% to 50% occur once, and the top ten carry 7% to 9.5%. Specimen: blood. This sequence originates from a woman aged 18-29 years in good health.

As DNA, the CDR3 is TGTGCCAGCAAAGGACAGGCTGTTGACGAGCAGTACTTC. Protein sequence: CASKGQAVDEQYF. This sequence joins TRBV7-9 and TRBJ2-7; 7 positions agree with TRBD1. Germline V lookup: CDR1 SEHNR, CDR2 FQNEAQ (reference sequence). This CDR3 is 13 amino acids long. V shed 7 bases and J 5 bases; nucleotides not matched to a gene: 8. Variable domain in full (rest from reference TRBV7-9 and TRBJ2-7): DTGVSQNPRHKITKRGQNVTFRCDPISEHNRLYWYRQTLGQGPEFLTYFQNEAQLEKSRLLSDRFSAERPKGSFSTLEIQRTEQGDSAMYLCASKGQAVDEQYFGPGTRLTVT.